These T cell receptor beta chains were read from a single sample in a study of cytomegalovirus exposure and HLA in healthy donors. Assay used: immunoSEQ multiplex PCR; TCRdb lists only in-frame clones, some missing. The sample records about 100,000 clones, about 80% being singletons. Sequencing input: PBMCs. These receptors all come from a man between 35 and 55 years old in good health and CMV-seropositive. The conserved cysteine and the conserved F or W are not part of the CDR3 here.

v_call: TRBV9
cdr3_aa: ASSKATGGWETQY

v_call: TRBV7-2
cdr3_aa: ASSLRPPTSGRWSEQF

v_call: TRBV4-2
cdr3_aa: ASSQEIWAGETDTQY

v_call: TRBV6-6
cdr3_aa: AVTGERYQPQH

v_call: TRBV5-6
cdr3_aa: ASSLEIILSYNEQF

v_call: TRBV19
cdr3_aa: ASSMTGRMTPLH

v_call: TRBV18
cdr3_aa: ASSPEPGYGYT

v_call: TRBV2
cdr3_aa: ASSEGLAGYYEQY

v_call: TRBV5-5
cdr3_aa: ACSSSGLNTDTQY

v_call: TRBV27
cdr3_aa: ASSLVMGGVQGYT

v_call: TRBV28
cdr3_aa: ASSFRAQPQH

v_call: TRBV9
cdr3_aa: ASSGPSGSLYNEQF